The 14 T cell receptor beta chains reported below all come from one sample, sequenced in a study of human T cells and chemical hapten exposure. TCRdb reprocessed the RACE reads via MiXCR and lists one record per CDR3 protein. Of tens of thousands of distinct CDR3 sequences listed, approximately 9.9% are singletons. Time point: pre-sensitization, week 0. Stated treatment: therapeutic diphenylcyclopropenone sensitization with weekly scalp DPC. The material was whole blood, obtained in connection with sensitization to the hapten diphenylcyclopropenone (DPC). The receptors derive from a woman in her forties with alopecia areata. Some clones in this sample may be carry-over from other donors' samples.

V and J are TRBV6-2 or TRBV6-3 and TRBJ1-1; 8 bases line up with TRBD1. Germline V gives CDR1 MNHEY, CDR2 SVGEGT. J lost 3 bases, V lost 10 bases, and 4 bases had no gene match. This CDR3 contains 12 residues. CDR3 bases: TGTGCCATCTGGGACAGGTACACTGAAGCTTTCTTT. This codes for CAIWDRYTEAFF.

This clonotype showed up many times. CDR3 coding DNA: TGTGCCACCAGTGACCTAGCGGGGGACGCAGATACGCAGTATTTT. Encoded protein: CATSDLAGDADTQYF. The rearrangement uses TRBV24-1 and TRBJ2-3; 10 nucleotides agree with TRBD2. The junction had 4 bases not matched to a gene; V was cut back by 4 bases and J by 4 bases. Germline V gene sequence: CDR1 KGHDR, CDR2 SFDVKD. The CDR3 loop spans 15 amino acids.

This clonotype was observed a handful of times. A read error may produce the germline difference seen at one junction end. CDR3 in amino acids: CASSTRSTRELFF. CDR3 bases: TGTGCCAGCAGCACAAGGTCCACCCGGGAGCTGTTTTTT. This chain joins TRBV11-2 and TRBJ2-2; D unclear. This CDR3 contains 13 residues. Germline lookup yields CDR1 SGHAT and CDR2 FQNNGV.

This clonotype was counted a few times. V and J are TRBV6-6 and TRBJ2-2; possibly TRBD2 for D (9 bases). V lost 5 bases and J 6 bases, leaving 28 bases between the germline ends. The CDR3 spans 19 residues. Germline V gene sequence: CDR1 MNHNY, CDR2 SVGAGI (reference sequence). For the CDR3, the DNA is TGTGCCAGCAGTCCCGCAGGGGGCGCGTTAGCGGGGGAAGCCGGGGAGCTGTTTTTT. Its protein is CASSPAGGALAGEAGELFF.

This clonotype occurred many times. CDR3 sequence (DNA): TGTGCCAGCAGCGTAGCTACTCAGGGAGGCACAGATACGCAGTATTTT. Protein sequence: CASSVATQGGTDTQYF. This sequence joins TRBV9 and TRBJ2-3; tentatively, D is TRBD1 or TRBD2 (5 bases each). The CDR3 has 16 residues. CDR1 and CDR2 from the germline V gene are SGDLS and YYNGEE. The V and J ends lost 0 bases and 1 base respectively, with 12 bases between them. The variable domain in full, completed from reference TRBV9 and TRBJ2-3, reads DSGVTQTPKHLITATGQRVTLRCSPRSGDLSVYWYQQSLDQGLQFLIQYYNGEERAKGNILERFSAQQFPDLHSELNLSSLELGDSALYFCASSVATQGGTDTQYFGPGTRLTVL.

This clonotype was detected a few times. This chain uses TRBV4-3 with TRBJ1-4; D call uncertain. The CDR3 length is 14 residues. Germline-derived CDR1 and CDR2 are LGHNA and YSLEER. Trimming removed 0 bases at V and 8 bases at J, with 10 bases between. DNA for the CDR3: TGCGCCAGCAGCCAAGAGACCGCGGAGGAAAAACTGTTTTTT. Residues: CASSQETAEEKLFF.

This clonotype was observed at least ten times. This chain links TRBV18 with TRBJ2-4, with D maybe TRBD2 (7 bases). The CDR3 is made up of 16 amino acids. Per germline, CDR1 KGHSH and CDR2 LQKENI. V was shortened by 2 bases and J by 2 bases, with 13 bases between the two germline ends. The CDR3 sequence: CASSPEGRGTKNIQYF. For the CDR3, the DNA is TGTGCCAGCTCACCAGAAGGGAGGGGGACCAAAAACATTCAGTACTTC.

With respect to this clonotype: An end of the junction does not agree with germline; a read error may underlie this. The chain combines TRBV5-4 with TRBJ2-2; TRBD2 is a possible D gene (5 bases). CDR3 length: 19 residues. Germline assignment: CDR1 SGHNT and CDR2 YYREEE (reference sequence). CDR3 DNA: TGTGCCAGCAGCTTGGGTTTAGCGCGGGTAACTACGAACACCAGGGAGCTGTTTTTT. Its protein product is CASSLGLARVTTNTRELFF. The full variable domain, rest sourced from reference TRBV5-4 and TRBJ2-2, is ETGVTQSPTHLIKTRGQQVTLRCSSQSGHNTVSWYQQALGQGPQFIFQYYREEENGRGNFPPRFSGLQFPNYSSELNVNALELDDSALYLCASSLGLARVTTNTRELFFGEGSRLTVL.

This clonotype was seen a few times. The chain uses TRBV7-9 and TRBJ1-2; D is uncertain. CDR3 length equals 13 residues. With 5 bases removed from V and 4 bases from J, the gap between germline ends came to 11 bases. Germline V lookup: CDR1 SEHNR, CDR2 FQNEAQ (reference sequence). The CDR3 region has the DNA TGTGCCAGCAGCCAGACACCCGCCTATGGCTACACCTTC. This gives the protein CASSQTPAYGYTF.

V usage is TRBV5-1 and J usage is TRBJ2-7; D unresolved. Germline V gene sequence: CDR1 SGHRS, CDR2 YFSETQ. The CDR3 is 13 residues long. V lost 0 bases, J lost 0 bases, and 4 bases lay in between. DNA for the CDR3: TGCGCCAGCAGCTTGGGCAACTCCTACGAGCAGTACTTC. Its translation: CASSLGNSYEQYF. Together with reference TRBV5-1 and TRBJ2-7, the CDR3 gives the full variable domain: KAGVTQTPRYLIKTRGQQVTLSCSPISGHRSVSWYQQTPGQGLQFLFEYFSETQRNKGNFPGRFSGRQFSNSRSEMNVSTLELGDSALYLCASSLGNSYEQYFGPGTRLTVT.

The V and J genes are TRBV25-1 and TRBJ1-1; possibly TRBD1 for D (5 bases). The CDR3 has 14 amino acids. Germline V lookup: CDR1 MGHDK, CDR2 SYGVNS. V was pared by 10 bases and J by 2 bases, with 17 bases between. CDR3 region: CATKSTALNTEAFF. CDR3 sequence (DNA): TGTGCCACCAAATCGACAGCCCTAAACACTGAAGCTTTCTTT.

This clonotype was picked up many times. The V gene is TRBV10-3, the J gene TRBJ2-7; 7 positions agree with TRBD1. Germline assignment: CDR1 ENHRY and CDR2 SYGVKD. V gave up 9 bases and J gave up 3 bases; unmatched junction bases: 11. The CDR3 is made up of 14 amino acids. The CDR3 DNA follows: TGTGCCATTAGCCAAGCCTACAGGGGCTACGAGCAGTACTTC. Protein product: CAISQAYRGYEQYF.

This sequence joins TRBV28 and TRBJ2-6; weak D call: TRBD1 (5 bases). Germline V gene sequence: CDR1 MDHEN, CDR2 SYDVKM. The V and J ends lost 2 bases and 2 bases respectively, with 7 bases between them. The CDR3 totals 15 residues. CDR3 in DNA: TGTGCCAGCAGTTTACAGGGTGCTGGGGCCAACGTCCTGACTTTC. The encoded protein is CASSLQGAGANVLTF.

This clonotype was counted at least ten times. V usage is TRBV6-8 and J usage is TRBJ2-2, with D possibly TRBD2 on 6 matching bases. Germline assignment: CDR1 MNHGY and CDR2 SAAAGT. Trimming left V 2 bases short and J 0 bases short, with 10 bases between. This CDR3 is 16 amino acids long. The CDR3 DNA sequence: TGTGCCAGCAGTTACCTAGCGCTCCCGAACACCGGGGAGCTGTTTTTT. It specifies CASSYLALPNTGELFF.